The next 5 T cell receptor beta chains were all read from a single sample in a study of blood T cell repertoires in COVID-19. The protocol was immunoSEQ multiplex PCR, while the TCRdb copy is restricted to in-frame clones and leaves out a portion. This repertoire shows around 35,000 clones, nearly 90% found once; its top ten account for 12%. Source material: peripheral blood. Receptors were obtained from a man aged 55 to 70 with active COVID-19.

The genes are TRBV6-2 or TRBV6-3 and TRBJ2-7; tentative D call: TRBD1 (8 bases). Germline CDR1 is MNHEY and CDR2 is SVGEGT. The CDR3 sequence is 16 residues long. Trimming left V 0 bases short and J 3 bases short, with 15 bases between. CDR3 bases: TGTGCCAGCAGTTACTCCGTACAGGGGGGGAACTACGAGCAGTACTTC. Protein: CASSYSVQGGNYEQYF.

The chain employs TRBV5-4 and TRBJ1-4; D remains ambiguous. Germline V CDR1 and CDR2: SGHNT, YYREEE (reference sequence). The CDR3 sequence is 14 residues long. V was pared by 6 bases and J by 2 bases, with 11 bases between. CDR3 DNA: TGTGCCAGCAAATCCGGAGGGACTAATGAAAAACTGTTTTTT. Amino acids: CASKSGGTNEKLFF.

The chain uses TRBV19 and TRBJ2-7; D is possibly TRBD1 (7 bases). Deletions cut 6 bases from V and 0 bases from J, with 9 bases between. There are 13 residues in the CDR3. Germline lookup yields CDR1 LNHDA and CDR2 SQIVND (reference sequence). This CDR3 is CASRQGGSYEQYF. The CDR3 bases are TGTGCCAGTAGGCAGGGGGGCTCCTACGAGCAGTACTTC.

Here the CDR3 reads CASSPGLAGHLSYEQYF. CDR3 coding DNA: TGTGCCAGCAGTCCGGGACTAGCGGGACACCTCTCCTACGAGCAGTACTTC. The gene calls are TRBV27 and TRBJ2-7; 13 bases agree with TRBD2. The germline V gene has CDR1 MNHEY and CDR2 SMNVEV (reference sequence). The CDR3 extends over 17 amino acids. V shed 5 bases, J shed 0 bases, and the junction held 7 bases outside the gene matches.

The V gene is TRBV29-1, the J gene TRBJ1-4, with D possibly TRBD1 on 5 matching bases. Germline V gene lookup returns CDR1 SQVTM and CDR2 ANQGSEA. The V end lost 7 bases, the J end lost 2 bases, and 11 bases lay between the germline ends. There are 13 residues in the CDR3. The CDR3 DNA sequence: TGCAGCGGGACGGCAGGGACTAATGAAAAACTGTTTTTT. It is translated as CSGTAGTNEKLFF.